These 9 T cell receptor beta chains originate from one sample sequenced in a study of persistence of HIV-infected CD4 T cells. Sequencing used immunoSEQ version 4 in survey mode. The protocol was immunoSEQ multiplex PCR, while the TCRdb copy is restricted to in-frame clones and leaves out a portion. The sample holds roughly 28,000 clones, around 80% seen once. For these receptors, no antigen is known. Stimulation used 9 to 10 ug/mL lysate from CMV-infected fibroblasts. CD40L-negative CD69-negative CD45RO-high memory CD4+ T cells were sorted as populations depleted of antigen-responding cells. Sequencing was performed on CD4+ T cells sorted from PBMCs after roughly 17-hour stimulation, taken from a patient who received antiretroviral therapy. Receptors were obtained from an adult woman with HIV who was CMV-seropositive.

The chain couples TRBV12-5 to TRBJ2-7, with D possibly matching TRBD1 (5 bases). Trimming shortened V by 3 bases and J by 0 bases, and 9 bases separated the two germline ends. The germline V gene has CDR1 LGHNT and CDR2 FRNRAP. The CDR3 covers 14 residues. As DNA, the CDR3 is TGTGCTAGTGGTTTAGTGGACATCTCCTACGAGCAGTACTTC. Protein product: CASGLVDISYEQYF.

This clone was counted only a few times. V gene TRBV5-8 combines with J gene TRBJ1-6; possible D gene TRBD1, 5 bases. Germline CDR1 SGHTS, CDR2 YDEGEE. This CDR3 is 15 amino acids long. V was shortened by 1 base and J by 7 bases, with 12 bases between the two germline ends. CDR3 nucleotides: TGTGCCAGCAGCTTGCTCGGGACCGAAAATTCACCCCTCCACTTT. Amino acid sequence: CASSLLGTENSPLHF.

This chain links TRBV18 with TRBJ2-7, with D hard to call. Deletions cut 6 bases from V and 3 bases from J, with 15 bases between. CDR3 size: 14 residues. Germline V gives CDR1 KGHSH, CDR2 LQKENI. In nucleotides, the CDR3 is TGTGCCAGCTCCCCGGACGGCACGATCTACGAGCAGTACTTC. The encoded protein is CASSPDGTIYEQYF.

J is TRBJ2-3 and V is TRBV10-1, with 12 bases lining up with TRBD2. The CDR3 length is 16 residues. Per germline, CDR1 WNHNN and CDR2 SYGVQD (reference sequence). The ends lost 3 bases at V and 2 bases at J; junction bases unmatched: 3. CDR3 residues: CASSDGLAGHTDTQYF. CDR3 nucleotide sequence: TGCGCCAGCAGTGACGGACTAGCGGGGCACACAGATACGCAGTATTTT.

CDR3 loop: CASSLIPGQAFF. The CDR3 DNA reads TGCGCCAGCAGCTTGATACCCGGACAAGCTTTCTTT. The V call is TRBV5-1, the J call TRBJ1-1; D call uncertain. The CDR3 contains 12 residues. Trimming pared 1 base from V and 9 bases from J, leaving 10 bases between. Germline CDR1 reads SGHRS; CDR2 reads YFSETQ.

This sequence joins TRBV7-8 and TRBJ1-4, with unresolved D. The germline V gene has CDR1 SGHVS and CDR2 FQNEAQ. V was pared by 4 bases and J by 0 bases, with 9 bases between. The CDR3 extends over 15 amino acids. CDR3 bases: TGTGCCAGCAGCTCTCGGCAGGCAACTAATGAAAAACTGTTTTTT. It codes for CASSSRQATNEKLFF.

This chain uses TRBV2 with TRBJ1-1; TRBD1 agrees at 9 bases. The CDR3 covers 14 residues. Germline V CDR1 and CDR2: SNHLY, FYNNEI. With V trimmed by 6 bases and J by 5 bases, 7 bases remained unmatched. The CDR3 is CASRAQGAGTEAFF. The CDR3 DNA sequence: TGTGCCAGCAGGGCACAGGGGGCTGGGACTGAAGCTTTCTTT.

This clone was detected only a few times. The rearrangement uses TRBV7-3 and TRBJ2-1, with 10 nucleotides matching TRBD2. Trimming cost V 6 bases and J 0 bases; bases outside gene matches: 8. The CDR3 has 17 amino acids. CDR1 and CDR2 (germline): SGHTA, FQGTGA. The CDR3 loop reads CASSLLAGRSSYNEQFF. DNA of the CDR3: TGTGCCAGCAGTTTACTAGCGGGGAGGAGCTCCTACAATGAGCAGTTCTTC.

This clone has just one count. As DNA, the CDR3 is TGTGCCAGCAGTGACAGGGGGCCGAACACCGGGGAGCTGTTTTTT. Translation gives CASSDRGPNTGELFF. The rearrangement joins TRBV2 to TRBJ2-2, with 8 bases identical to TRBD1. Trimming removed 3 bases from V and 0 bases from J; junction bases left unmatched: 0. The CDR3 consists of 15 residues. CDR1 is SNHLY, CDR2 FYNNEI, per germline.